Listed here are 31 T cell receptor beta chains from one sample, sequenced in a study of T cell responses to AZD1222 COVID-19 vaccine. Some clones are missing from TCRdb's copy, which holds only in-frame ones; the method was immunoSEQ multiplex PCR. The sample carries about 79,000 clones, approximately 80% recorded once. The sample consisted of peripheral blood, taken on day 0 of AZD1222 vaccination. The receptor set was obtained from an adult in good health.

The chain combines TRBV4-2 with TRBJ1-6, with TRBD1 matching 10 bases. The CDR3 totals 15 residues. Germline V gives CDR1 LGHNA, CDR2 YNFKEQ. V shed 3 bases, J shed 7 bases, and the junction held 3 bases outside the gene matches. CDR3 amino acids: CASSHEDRGNSPLHF. The CDR3 nucleotides are TGTGCCAGCAGCCATGAGGACAGGGGGAATTCACCCCTCCACTTT.

V and J are TRBV7-2 and TRBJ2-7, with 7 bases identical to TRBD1. Germline lookup yields CDR1 SGHTA and CDR2 FQGNSA. The CDR3 consists of 16 residues. The junction had 10 bases not matched to a gene; V was cut back by 3 bases and J by 2 bases. CDR3 loop: CASSFPRADRTYEQYF. The CDR3 bases are TGTGCCAGCAGCTTCCCCCGGGCGGACAGGACCTACGAGCAGTACTTC. Using reference TRBV7-2 and TRBJ2-7 for the parts outside the CDR3, the full variable domain is GAGVSQSPSNKVTEKGKDVELRCDPISGHTALYWYRQSLGQGLEFLIYFQGNSAPDKSGLPSDRFSAERTGGSVSTLTIQRTQQEDSAVYLCASSFPRADRTYEQYFGPGTRLTVT.

V gene TRBV6-5 combines with J gene TRBJ1-4, with no clear D. Germline CDR1 reads MNHEY; CDR2 reads SVGAGI. The V end was cut by 8 bases, the J end by 0 bases, with 13 bases between. The CDR3 contains 15 residues. The CDR3 protein is CASGGRAATNEKLFF. The CDR3 nucleotides read TGTGCCAGCGGCGGACGGGCAGCAACTAATGAAAAACTGTTTTTT.

A few counts support this clone. The chain recombines TRBV29-1 with TRBJ1-5; no clear D gene. The CDR3 sequence is 13 residues long. CDR1 and CDR2 (germline): SQVTM, ANQGSEA. V was cut by 6 bases and J by 0 bases, with 9 bases left in between. CDR3 DNA sequence: TGCAGCGTCCTTGACAATAGCAATCAGCCCCAGCATTTT. This translates into CSVLDNSNQPQHF.

The chain joins TRBV29-1 to TRBJ1-4, with 9 positions matching TRBD1. The CDR3 has 14 amino acids. Trimming took 4 bases from V and 8 from J; bases not matched to a gene: 8. Germline loops: CDR1 SQVTM, CDR2 ANQGSEA. The CDR3 coding sequence is TGCAGCGTTGGCCAAGGACAGGGGAGGGAAAAACTGTTTTTT. It yields the protein CSVGQGQGREKLFF. The entire variable domain, with the rest obtained from reference TRBV29-1 and TRBJ1-4, is as follows: SAVISQKPSRDICQRGTSLTIQCQVDSQVTMMFWYRQQPGQSLTLIATANQGSEATYESGFVIDKFPISRPNLTFSTLTVSNMSPEDSSIYLCSVGQGQGREKLFFGSGTQLSVL.

The chain is built from TRBV19 and TRBJ2-1; 14 positions match TRBD2. The V gene end was trimmed by 10 bases and the J gene end by 0 bases; junction bases not matched to a gene: 2. CDR3 length: 15 amino acids. Germline lookup yields CDR1 LNHDA and CDR2 SQIVND (reference sequence). The CDR3 sequence is CATGLAGGSYNEQFF. CDR3 DNA sequence: TGTGCCACCGGACTAGCGGGGGGCTCCTACAATGAGCAGTTCTTC. Filled out from reference TRBV19 and TRBJ2-1, the complete variable domain reads DGGITQSPKYLFRKEGQNVTLSCEQNLNHDAMYWYRQDPGQGLRLIYYSQIVNDFQKGDIAEGYSVSREKKESFPLTVTSAQKNPTAFYLCATGLAGGSYNEQFFGPGTRLTVL.

The chain combines TRBV24-1 with TRBJ1-5; D gene unclear. CDR1 KGHDR and CDR2 SFDVKD come from the germline V gene. CDR3 length: 14 amino acids. With 5 bases removed from V and 8 bases from J, the gap between germline ends came to 15 bases. CDR3: CATSAGAIPEPQHF. The CDR3 DNA sequence: TGTGCCACCAGTGCCGGCGCCATACCGGAGCCCCAGCATTTT.

The chain links TRBV11-1 to TRBJ2-7; possibly TRBD2 for D (6 bases). The CDR3 length is 13 residues. The germline V and J ends were trimmed by 2 bases and 2 bases, with 7 bases remaining between them. Germline values: CDR1 SGHAT, CDR2 FQDESV (reference sequence). CDR3 DNA sequence: TGTGCCAGCAGCTTAAGACTAGCCTACGAGCAGTACTTC. It yields the protein CASSLRLAYEQYF.

The chain carries TRBV7-8 and TRBJ1-5; weak D call: TRBD1 (6 bases). This CDR3 is built from 12 residues. CDR1 and CDR2 from the germline V gene are SGHVS and FQNEAQ. V was pared by 5 bases and J by 11 bases, with 13 bases between. For the CDR3, the DNA is TGTGCCAGCAGCCCCGACAGGACGGCCCAGCATTTT. This translates into CASSPDRTAQHF.

This rearrangement joins TRBV30 to TRBJ2-7; TRBD1 matches 7 bases. CDR1 is GTSNPN, CDR2 SVGIG, per germline (reference sequence). The J segment lost 6 bases and the V segment lost 3 bases, leaving 11 bases of the junction unmatched. CDR3 length: 14 residues. The CDR3 loop is CAWSVGKGAGEQYF. The CDR3 bases are TGTGCCTGGAGCGTGGGCAAGGGGGCGGGCGAGCAGTACTTC.

This clone occurred a few times. V gene TRBV3-1 (or the pseudogene TRBV3-2) combines with J gene TRBJ2-7, with TRBD1 matching over 7 bases. The V gene end was trimmed by 5 bases and the J gene end by 2 bases; junction bases not matched to a gene: 9. Germline CDR1 is LGHDT and CDR2 is YNNKEL (reference sequence). The CDR3 spans 15 residues. Here the CDR3 reads CASSKTGSYTYEQYF. CDR3 nucleotides: TGTGCCAGCAGCAAGACAGGGAGTTATACCTACGAGCAGTACTTC.

The J gene is TRBJ2-7, the V gene TRBV5-6; 8 bases fit TRBD1. The CDR3 spans 16 residues. Looked up from germline, CDR1 is SGHDT and CDR2 is YYEEEE. Trimming removed 2 bases from V and 7 bases from J; junction bases left unmatched: 14. The CDR3 spells CASSLSSGTGIEEQYF. DNA for the CDR3: TGTGCCAGCAGCTTAAGTTCCGGGACAGGTATCGAGGAGCAGTACTTC.

V is TRBV5-4 and J is TRBJ2-1; 16 bases fit TRBD2. CDR3 length: 18 amino acids. With V trimmed by 5 bases and J by 2 bases, 7 bases remained unmatched. Germline CDR1 and CDR2: SGHNT and YYREEE (reference sequence). The CDR3 coding sequence is TGTGCCAGCAGTTCGGGACTAGCGGGAGGGCTGACCTACAATGAGCAGTTCTTC. Its translation: CASSSGLAGGLTYNEQFF.

The rearrangement joins TRBV2 to TRBJ2-2; TRBD1 aligns across 7 bases. The CDR3 length is 16 residues. The V gene's germline CDR1 is SNHLY and CDR2 FYNNEI. The V and J ends lost 9 bases and 6 bases, in that order; junction bases with no gene match: 16. The CDR3 DNA reads as TGTGCCAGTGCTACCCAAGGACAGGCGGTCTCCGGGGAGCTGTTTTTT. It codes for CASATQGQAVSGELFF.

The chain joins TRBV5-1 to TRBJ1-6; 10 bases fit TRBD1. V dropped 4 bases and J dropped 8; count of bases not matched to a gene: 12. In germline, CDR1 is SGHRS, CDR2 YFSETQ. This CDR3 has 17 residues. CDR3 protein: CASSLRTGGDMDSPLHF. CDR3 in DNA: TGCGCCAGCAGCCTGAGGACAGGGGGGGATATGGATTCACCCCTCCACTTT.

The rearrangement uses TRBV5-4 and TRBJ1-3; a weak D match, TRBD1 (6 bases). Per the germline V gene, CDR1 is SGHNT and CDR2 is YYREEE (reference sequence). The CDR3 is made up of 15 amino acids. V was clipped by 7 bases and J by 1 base, with 15 bases between them. The CDR3 reads CASSDRSGSGNTIYF. As DNA, the CDR3 is TGTGCCAGCTCGGACAGATCGGGGTCTGGAAACACCATATATTTT.

The V and J genes are TRBV9 and TRBJ1-6; D may be TRBD1 (5 bases). The germline V gene has CDR1 SGDLS and CDR2 YYNGEE. The CDR3 runs to 16 residues. The V end lost 4 bases, the J end lost 5 bases, and 16 bases lay between the germline ends. The CDR3 DNA reads as TGTGCCAGCAGCCTTGGACAAGGATTGAATAATTCACCCCTCCACTTT. Translation gives CASSLGQGLNNSPLHF.

The sample holds one count of this clone. The V gene is TRBV6-2 or TRBV6-3, the J gene TRBJ1-2, with 8 bases identical to TRBD1. Per the germline V gene, CDR1 is MNHEY and CDR2 is SVGEGT. V dropped 2 bases and J dropped 5; count of bases not matched to a gene: 10. The CDR3 consists of 16 residues. The CDR3 is CASSYGDRPGLYGYTF. For the CDR3, the DNA is TGTGCCAGCAGTTACGGGGACAGGCCAGGGTTATATGGCTACACCTTC.

The V gene is TRBV5-1, the J gene TRBJ2-6, with a tentative D call TRBD1 (5 bases). V was trimmed by 4 bases and J by 0 bases, leaving 11 bases between them. The CDR3 loop spans 16 amino acids. The germline CDR1 and CDR2 sequences are SGHRS and YFSETQ. The CDR3 sequence is CASSISGISGANVLTF. CDR3 DNA: TGCGCCAGCAGCATATCAGGGATCTCTGGGGCCAACGTCCTGACTTTC.

The chain links TRBV11-2 to TRBJ1-4, with 8 bases fitting TRBD1. The CDR3 totals 16 residues. CDR1 and CDR2 from the germline V gene are SGHAT and FQNNGV. The V segment lost 5 bases and the J segment 0 bases; nucleotides outside the gene matches: 5. Written as DNA, the CDR3 is TGTGCCAGCAGCCTGACAGGGGTGCCAACTAATGAAAAACTGTTTTTT. Translation: CASSLTGVPTNEKLFF.

The V gene is TRBV6-5, the J gene TRBJ2-5; the D gene could be TRBD1 or TRBD2 (5 bases each). CDR3 length: 13 residues. The germline CDR1 and CDR2 sequences are MNHEY and SVGAGI. V dropped 3 bases and J dropped 10 bases, with 15 bases sitting between them. The CDR3 reads CASSYGAYGDQYF. The CDR3 DNA sequence: TGTGCCAGCAGTTATGGGGCCTACGGGGACCAGTACTTC.

This clone came up once. The rearrangement uses TRBV6-1 and TRBJ2-4; possible D gene TRBD1, 6 bases. Trimming removed 1 base from V and 8 bases from J, with 15 bases in between. Per the germline V gene, CDR1 is MNHNS and CDR2 is SASEGT. The CDR3 contains 15 residues. CDR3 DNA: TGTGCCAGCAGTGAAGGGACAGTGGGGAGAGACATTCAGTACTTC. This sequence encodes CASSEGTVGRDIQYF.

The V and J genes are TRBV5-1 and TRBJ2-1; 7 nucleotides agree with TRBD2. V was clipped by 0 bases and J by 8 bases; unmatched bases: 11. The CDR3 loop spans 16 amino acids. Per germline, CDR1 SGHRS and CDR2 YFSETQ. The chain's CDR3 is CASSLAPGTGGDEQFF. The CDR3 DNA reads as TGCGCCAGCAGCTTGGCCCCCGGGACTGGGGGGGATGAGCAGTTCTTC.

This clone was observed a handful of times. The J gene is TRBJ2-7, the V gene TRBV5-4; unclear D gene. The V and J ends lost 1 base and 5 bases respectively, with 4 bases between them. Germline loops: CDR1 SGHNT, CDR2 YYREEE (reference sequence). The CDR3 loop spans 11 amino acids. The CDR3: CASSLSNEQYF. Here the CDR3 DNA reads TGTGCCAGCAGCTTGAGTAACGAGCAGTACTTC.

The chain joins TRBV5-6 to TRBJ2-1; no reliable D call. The CDR3 loop spans 15 amino acids. The ends were cut back, 0 bases at V and 4 bases at J, with 11 bases in the middle. CDR1 SGHDT and CDR2 YYEEEE come from the germline V gene. Written as DNA, the CDR3 is TGTGCCAGCAGCTTGGGTTCGGTAAGGTACAATGAGCAGTTCTTC. It specifies CASSLGSVRYNEQFF.

The rearrangement joins TRBV11-2 to TRBJ2-7, with TRBD2 as a possible D gene (5 bases). Germline CDR1 is SGHAT and CDR2 is FQNNGV. Trimming stripped 0 bases from V and 4 bases from J, with 16 bases between. The CDR3 spans 16 residues. The CDR3 loop reads CASSLEGDPGLYEQYF. The DNA of the CDR3 is TGTGCCAGCAGCTTAGAGGGTGACCCGGGGTTGTACGAGCAGTACTTC. The full variable domain, in which reference TRBV11-2 and TRBJ2-7 provide the parts outside the CDR3, is EAGVAQSPRYKIIEKRQSVAFWCNPISGHATLYWYQQILGQGPKLLIQFQNNGVVDDSQLPKDRFSAERLKGVDSTLKIQPAKLEDSAVYLCASSLEGDPGLYEQYFGPGTRLTVT.

The V call is TRBV12-3 or TRBV12-4, the J call TRBJ2-7; the D is unclear. Trimming stripped 7 bases from V and 6 bases from J, with 10 bases between. This CDR3 has 11 residues. This CDR3 is CASTNRGEQYF. CDR3 DNA sequence: TGTGCCAGCACTAACAGAGGCGAGCAGTACTTC.

This clone was counted once. The chain joins TRBV5-8 to TRBJ2-3; 10 bases map to TRBD2. V shed 7 bases, J shed 4 bases, and the junction held 12 bases outside the gene matches. The V gene's germline CDR1 is SGHTS and CDR2 YDEGEE. The CDR3 is made up of 16 amino acids. CDR3 residues: CASPREAGGLSDTQYF. The CDR3 DNA reads as TGTGCCAGCCCGCGGGAAGCGGGGGGGCTCTCAGATACGCAGTATTTT.

Here the CDR3 reads CAWSWGASATNEKLFF. For the CDR3, the DNA is TGTGCCTGGAGCTGGGGGGCCAGTGCAACTAATGAAAAACTGTTTTTT. The rearrangement links TRBV30 to TRBJ1-4; maybe TRBD1 (6 bases). The germline V gene has CDR1 GTSNPN and CDR2 SVGIG (reference sequence). The germline V and J ends were trimmed by 3 bases and 0 bases, with 14 bases remaining between them. This CDR3 comprises 16 residues.

The gene calls are TRBV20-1 and TRBJ1-5; 8 nucleotides match TRBD1. Trimming at V came to 3 bases and at J to 6 bases, leaving 7 bases not matched to a gene. The CDR3 covers 14 residues. CDR1 and CDR2 from the germline V gene are DFQATT and SNEGSKA (reference sequence). The chain's CDR3 is CSASDRGTSQPQHF. DNA of the CDR3: TGCAGTGCTAGTGACAGGGGCACGAGTCAGCCCCAGCATTTT.

As DNA, the CDR3 is TGTGCCAGCAGCTACTACAGGGCGAAGACCCAGTACTTC. This codes for CASSYYRAKTQYF. The J gene is TRBJ2-5, the V gene TRBV11-1, with D perhaps TRBD1 (6 bases). The CDR3 loop spans 13 amino acids. The germline V and J ends were trimmed by 4 bases and 6 bases, with 12 bases remaining between them. The germline CDR1 and CDR2 sequences are SGHAT and FQDESV (reference sequence).